These 5 T cell receptor beta chains came from one sample sequenced in a study of T cell therapy after organ transplantation. Time point described: 4-8 weeks after completion of therapy. Their target antigens are unknown. Produced via immunoSEQ multiplex PCR; TCRdb's table is partial and in-frame only. The sample yields some 6,000 clones, just under 75% seen once. Here the sequenced sample was CD8+ T cells from blood, taken after autologous CMV-specific T cell therapy. These receptors came from a human patient who had received a solid organ transplant and had CMV disease. Some T cells may have come from the graft donor.

Concerning this clone itself: A read error may account for a junction end that differs from germline. This chain links TRBV6-4 with TRBJ2-1; TRBD2 agrees at 8 bases. The CDR3 has 16 residues. Germline CDR1 and CDR2: MRHNA and SNTAGT. This CDR3 is CASSDSVAGSYNEQFF. In DNA form, the CDR3 reads TGTGCCAGCAGCGACTCTGTAGCGGGATCTTACAATGAGCAGTTCTTC.

The CDR3 here is CASSNLAGYEQYF. DNA of the CDR3: TGTGCCAGCAGTAACTTAGCGGGGTACGAGCAGTACTTC. The chain recombines TRBV27 with TRBJ2-7, with 8 bases lining up with TRBD2. The ends lost 5 bases at V and 4 bases at J; junction bases unmatched: 4. The germline CDR1 and CDR2 sequences are MNHEY and SMNVEV (reference sequence). CDR3 length equals 13 residues.

V and J are TRBV7-9 and TRBJ1-2; 8 bases map to TRBD1. V shed 4 bases and J 3 bases; nucleotides not matched to a gene: 13. The CDR3 contains 17 residues. Germline V CDR1 and CDR2: SEHNR, FQNEAQ (reference sequence). CDR3 bases: TGTGCCAGCAGCTCCACCGGGACAGGATTCATTGACTATGGCTACACCTTC. This codes for CASSSTGTGFIDYGYTF.

This clone was detected a few times. This chain connects TRBV27 to TRBJ1-2; D is undetermined. Germline V gives CDR1 MNHEY, CDR2 SMNVEV (reference sequence). V dropped 3 bases and J dropped 1 base, with 6 bases sitting between them. This CDR3 comprises 13 residues. CDR3 nucleotides: TGTGCCAGCAGTTTGGGCAGTAACTATGGCTACACCTTC. It specifies CASSLGSNYGYTF.

The rearrangement joins TRBV11-2 to TRBJ2-5, with TRBD2 matching over 8 bases. CDR3 size: 17 residues. Germline CDR1 and CDR2: SGHAT and FQNNGV. V lost 1 base to trimming and J lost 4 bases; unmatched junction nucleotides: 11. The CDR3 DNA is TGTGCCAGCAGCTTAGGAGATCGGCTAGCGGGTATAGAGACCCAGTACTTC. Translating gives CASSLGDRLAGIETQYF.